A selection of T cell receptor beta chains follows, all from one sample in a study of CD8 T cells in Susac syndrome. TCRdb analysed the immunoSEQ multiplex PCR reads with MiXCR anew, one entry per CDR3 protein. The profile shows fewer than 90,000 distinct CDR3 sequences, under 95% of them singletons. Material for sequencing was CD8+ T cells from PBMCs. The source is a human donor with Susac syndrome. Each CDR3 is given without its conserved first and last residue. Clone size is stated in some rows and not others, as once, few, many or a class when expanded.

CDR3aa	abundance	v_gene	j_gene
ASSLANEKLF	few	TRBV6-1	TRBJ1-4
ASTGGGRETQY	once	TRBV3-1	TRBJ2-5
ASSYAGDTQY	.	TRBV6-5	TRBJ2-3
ASSRPGGLNTGELF	.	TRBV7-6	TRBJ2-2
SARDAQSSYEQY	.	TRBV20-1	TRBJ2-7
ASTETRETQY	.	TRBV2	TRBJ2-5
SSGGGQGFNEQF	.	TRBV29-1	TRBJ2-1
ASSDWGAGWGEQF	.	TRBV2	TRBJ2-1
ASSEKEGDSRGGQPQH	.	TRBV6-1	TRBJ1-5
ASSFGAGGAATEAF	.	TRBV12-3/TRBV12-4	TRBJ1-1
ATPGGVVREQY	once	TRBV27	TRBJ2-7
ASSLATSGYNEQF	.	TRBV7-9	TRBJ2-1
SVELAGGPYTGELF	.	TRBV29-1	TRBJ2-2
ASMSKTVGFYGYT	.	TRBV5-6	TRBJ1-2
ASSPVGGADTYEQY	.	TRBV7-9	TRBJ2-7
ASSYLSETGEETQY	once	TRBV6-5	TRBJ2-5
ASRKGRRSYEQY	.	TRBV6-1	TRBJ2-7
ASSHGTASNQPQH	.	TRBV6-2/TRBV6-3	TRBJ1-5
AWRAAGGPNEQY	.	TRBV30	TRBJ2-7
AWSYRGVDTQY	once	TRBV30	TRBJ2-3
ASSSGQGETQY	.	TRBV7-2	TRBJ2-5
ASSSRQGAGANVLT	.	TRBV27	TRBJ2-6
ASSQEGTSGGSNTGELF	.	TRBV4-2	TRBJ2-2
ASSLPRLADRTDTQY	.	TRBV7-9	TRBJ2-3
ASSTGLGGQPQH	.	TRBV19	TRBJ1-5
ASSSGQSYEQY	.	TRBV5-1	TRBJ2-7
ASRRTSGGYNEQF	.	TRBV12-3/TRBV12-4	TRBJ2-1
ASTAGNTIY	.	TRBV6-5	TRBJ1-3
SAIPGTSEIDTQY	.	TRBV20-1	TRBJ2-3
ASSPRGRGNTEAF	.	TRBV27	TRBJ1-1
ASSYSEGPNTEAF	once	TRBV6-5	TRBJ1-1
ASSYSSLRETQY	.	TRBV6-5	TRBJ2-5
ASSLALAGGLNEQF	.	TRBV5-6	TRBJ2-1
ASSQEPQSGNTIY	.	TRBV4-2	TRBJ1-3
SVWTSGTISDTDTQY	.	TRBV20-1	TRBJ2-3
ASSQVDYNEQF	.	TRBV4-2	TRBJ2-1
ASSEATGYKYEQY	.	TRBV6-1	TRBJ2-7
ASSLQGWNTEAF	.	TRBV11-1	TRBJ1-1
ASSSTLGTIGSGANVLT	.	TRBV27	TRBJ2-6
ASSTGLGPYNEQF	.	TRBV12-3/TRBV12-4	TRBJ2-1